This TCR beta chain was recovered during a study of vaccination and CD4 T cells after COVID-19. Study information: Typically, post-vaccine samples were obtained a median 72 days after dose two, within a range of 14 to 241. In culture, cells were exposed to overlapping spike peptides from SARS-CoV-2, HCoV-NL63, HCoV-OC43 and HCoV-229E.

An Oncomine TCR Beta short-read assay was used to sequence the DNA from cultured CD4+ T cells. TCRdb reprocessed the PCR reads with MiXCR, giving one entry per CDR3 protein. Of 11,000 to 15,000 distinct CDR3 sequences in the sample, approximately 52% were seen once. The germline V gene has CDR1 ENHRY and CDR2 SYGVKD. V dropped 4 bases and J dropped 5 bases, with 17 bases sitting between them. The CDR3 consists of 15 residues. Sample treatment: roughly ten-day PBMC culture with coronavirus spike peptide pools or control peptides (ViraFEST assay). The dates of positive PCR tests extended from March through December 2020 and came before the US Alpha, Beta and Delta variants. Of note for this clonotype: What it binds is unknown.

Sequenced: CD4+ T cells from blood, cultured in vitro. The TCR was taken from a human donor who had recovered from COVID-19. J is TRBJ1-1 and V is TRBV10-3; D is perhaps TRBD1 (6 bases). Written as DNA, the CDR3 is TGTGCCATCAGTGTTACAGGGTTTGGGTCTACTGAAGCTTTCTTT. It is translated as CAISVTGFGSTEAFF.